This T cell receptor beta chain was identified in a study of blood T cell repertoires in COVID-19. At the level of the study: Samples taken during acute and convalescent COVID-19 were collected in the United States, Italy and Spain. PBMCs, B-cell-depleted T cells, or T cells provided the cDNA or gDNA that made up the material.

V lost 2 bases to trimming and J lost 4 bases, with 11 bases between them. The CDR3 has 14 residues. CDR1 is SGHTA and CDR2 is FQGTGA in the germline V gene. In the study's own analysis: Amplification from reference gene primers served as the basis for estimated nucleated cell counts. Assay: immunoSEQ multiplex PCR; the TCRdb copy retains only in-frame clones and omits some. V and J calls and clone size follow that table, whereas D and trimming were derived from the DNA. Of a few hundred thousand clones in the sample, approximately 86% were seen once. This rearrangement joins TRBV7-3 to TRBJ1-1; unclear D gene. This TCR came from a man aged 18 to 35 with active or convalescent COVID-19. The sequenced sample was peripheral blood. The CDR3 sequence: CASSLSQFSTEAFF. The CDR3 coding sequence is TGTGCCAGCAGCTTATCCCAGTTCTCCACTGAAGCTTTCTTT.